The sequence of this TCR beta chain was determined in a study of shared clonotypes between healthy human individuals. Germline assignment: CDR1 SGHAT and CDR2 FQNNGV. The ends lost 4 bases at V and 12 bases at J; junction bases unmatched: 5. CDR3 length: 13 amino acids. Sequenced by immunoSEQ multiplex PCR; TCRdb stores in-frame clones only, minus some. This repertoire shows just over 2,000,000 clones, 95% found once; its top ten account for 0.1% to 0.15%. This clone was observed once. Its antigen is as yet unknown. Findings of the study overall: Among the subsets, naive ones generally showed larger estimated richness than memory ones.

V is TRBV11-2 and J is TRBJ2-5; 13 bases match TRBD2. Sequenced sample: naive CD4+ T cells sorted from blood. Regarding subset: CD45RA+ positively selected. The sequence was collected from a man between 18 and 29 years old in good health. This CDR3 is CASSSGLAGAEYF. DNA of the CDR3: TGTGCCAGCAGCTCTGGACTAGCGGGGGCGGAGTACTTC.